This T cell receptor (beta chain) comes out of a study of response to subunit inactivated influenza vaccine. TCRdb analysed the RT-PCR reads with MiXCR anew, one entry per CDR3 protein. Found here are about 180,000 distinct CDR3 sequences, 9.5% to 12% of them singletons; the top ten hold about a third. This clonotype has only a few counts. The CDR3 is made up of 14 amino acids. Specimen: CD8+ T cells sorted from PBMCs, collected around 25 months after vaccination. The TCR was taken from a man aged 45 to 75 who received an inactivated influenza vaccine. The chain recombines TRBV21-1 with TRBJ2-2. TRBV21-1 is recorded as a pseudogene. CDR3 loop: CASSKEACTGELFF. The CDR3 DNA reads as TGTGCCAGCAGCAAAGAGGCTTGCACCGGGGAGCTGTTTTTT.